This entry lists 2 T cell receptor beta chains sequenced from one sample in a study of graft-versus-host responses after intestinal transplantation. Sequencing was performed with immunoSEQ multiplex PCR; in TCRdb, only in-frame clones are kept and a portion is missing. The table includes around 28,000 clones, around four fifths detected once. The material sequenced was PBMCs, taken about 28 days after intestinal transplant. These receptors all stem from a human patient who received an intestinal transplant, so some T cells may come from the graft donor.

The chain recombines TRBV7-2 with TRBJ2-1; tentatively, D is TRBD2 (7 bases). Per the germline V gene, CDR1 is SGHTA and CDR2 is FQGNSA. Trimming pared 0 bases from V and 9 bases from J, leaving 12 bases between. This CDR3 has 14 residues. CDR3: CASSLAGGPSEQFF. The CDR3 nucleotides read TGTGCCAGCAGCTTAGCCGGGGGGCCCTCTGAGCAGTTCTTC.

The chain is built from TRBV25-1 and TRBJ1-4; D not resolved. Per the germline V gene, CDR1 is MGHDK and CDR2 is SYGVNS. V lost 4 bases and J 8 bases, leaving 17 bases between the germline ends. This CDR3 contains 15 residues. CDR3 sequence reads: CASSVLGAAGEKLFF. DNA of the CDR3: TGTGCCAGCAGTGTTCTAGGCGCGGCAGGCGAAAAACTGTTTTTT.